The clone carrying this TCR beta chain was picked up one time. What it binds is not known. Trimming removed 0 bases from V and 1 base from J; junction bases left unmatched: 12. The CDR3 runs to 18 residues. Germline CDR1 and CDR2: DFQATT and SNEGSKA (reference sequence). The data were taken from a study of CD8 T cells in ankylosing spondylitis. Overall study findings and caveats: A TCR beta motif of under 10 highly homologous variants appeared characteristic of ankylosing spondylitis blood.

TCRdb independently ran MiXCR on the 5' RACE reads; one entry per CDR3 protein. The sample includes approximately 520,000 distinct CDR3 sequences, under 5.5% of them seen just once. This sequence joins TRBV20-1 and TRBJ2-1; TRBD1 aligns across 7 bases. The specimen was blood, either unsorted or a sorted T cell fraction (not recorded which). This TCR was recovered from a male donor with ankylosing spondylitis. CDR3 in amino acids: CSARDLRTGEASYNEQFF. The CDR3 nucleotides are TGCAGTGCTAGAGATTTACGAACAGGGGAAGCTTCCTACAATGAGCAGTTCTTC.